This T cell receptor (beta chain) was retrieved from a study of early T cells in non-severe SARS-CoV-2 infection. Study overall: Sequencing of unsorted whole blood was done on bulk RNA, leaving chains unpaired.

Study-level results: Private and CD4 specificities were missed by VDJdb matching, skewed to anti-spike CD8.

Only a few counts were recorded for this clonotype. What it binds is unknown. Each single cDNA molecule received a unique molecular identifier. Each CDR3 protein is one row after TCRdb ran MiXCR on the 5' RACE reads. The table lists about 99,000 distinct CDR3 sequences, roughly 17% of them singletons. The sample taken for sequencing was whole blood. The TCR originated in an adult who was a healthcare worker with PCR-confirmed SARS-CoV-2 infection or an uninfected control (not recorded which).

Here the CDR3 reads CASRGQGYQPQHF. The CDR3 bases are TGTGCCAGCAGGGGACAGGGCTATCAGCCCCAGCATTTT. The V gene is TRBV2, the J gene TRBJ1-5; 9 nucleotides line up with TRBD1. CDR3 length: 13 residues. V trimming: 6 bases; J trimming: 5 bases; junction bases outside the gene matches: 2. Looked up from germline, CDR1 is SNHLY and CDR2 is FYNNEI.